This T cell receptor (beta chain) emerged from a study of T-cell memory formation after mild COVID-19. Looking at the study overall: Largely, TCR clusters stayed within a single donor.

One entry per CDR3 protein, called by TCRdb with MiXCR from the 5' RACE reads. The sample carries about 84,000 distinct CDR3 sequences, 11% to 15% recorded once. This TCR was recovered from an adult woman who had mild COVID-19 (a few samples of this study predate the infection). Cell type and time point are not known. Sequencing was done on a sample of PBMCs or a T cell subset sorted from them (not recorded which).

The CDR3: CASSSLWTADYEQYF. The DNA of the CDR3 is TGTGCCAGCAGTTCACTCTGGACGGCGGACTACGAGCAGTACTTC. The chain recombines TRBV6-2 or TRBV6-3 with TRBJ2-7; D is unclear. The CDR3 is 15 amino acids. V lost 4 bases and J 3 bases, leaving 16 bases between the germline ends. Germline V gives CDR1 MNHEY, CDR2 SVGEGT.